A selection of T cell receptor beta chains follows, all from one sample in a study of graft-versus-host responses after intestinal transplantation. These receptors' antigens are unknown. The protocol was immunoSEQ multiplex PCR, while the TCRdb copy is restricted to in-frame clones and leaves out a portion. The profile shows about 93,000 clones, roughly 80% of them singletons. Specimen: unstimulated CD4+ T cells sorted from spleen or lymph node cells, collected before intestinal transplant. The source of these receptors is a human donor who received an intestinal transplant. Each CDR3 is given with its conserved first and last residue. A D gene is named only where the DNA matches it firmly. The size of a clone is reported for some rows only, either as once, few or many, or as a class for expanded clones.

TRBD2,TRBV28,NA,TRBJ2-7,TGTGCCAGCAGTTTATCTCGGCTAGCGGGAGGTTTCAACGAGCAGTACTTC,CASSLSRLAGGFNEQYF
NA,TRBV5-1,NA,TRBJ2-7,TGCGCCAGCAGCGGCGGCCAAGCCATAACCTACGAGCAGTACTTC,CASSGGQAITYEQYF
NA,TRBV19,NA,TRBJ1-2,TGTGCCACCGGCCTACGGGACTTTACCCGCTACACCTTC,CATGLRDFTRYTF
TRBD1,TRBV18,NA,TRBJ2-7,TGTGCCAGCTCACCCGACAGGGCCTACGAGCAGTACTTC,CASSPDRAYEQYF
NA,TRBV6-5,once,TRBJ2-1,TGTGCCAGCAGCCGGGACACCTATTCTTACAATGAGCAGTTCTTC,CASSRDTYSYNEQFF
NA,TRBV28,NA,TRBJ2-7,TGTGCCAGCAGTTCCCCAGGGTTCGCGACCTACGAGCAGTACTTC,CASSSPGFATYEQYF
TRBD2,TRBV7-3,NA,TRBJ2-1,TGTGCCAGCAGCCCTACTAGCGGGACCTACAATGAGCAGTTCTTC,CASSPTSGTYNEQFF
NA,TRBV5-5,few,TRBJ2-1,TGTGCCAGCAGCTTAGACAGTTACAATGAGCAGTTCTTC,CASSLDSYNEQFF
TRBD1,TRBV30,few,TRBJ2-7,TGTGCCTGGACGCCGACAGGGTTTACCTACGAGCAGTACTTC,CAWTPTGFTYEQYF
TRBD2,TRBV7-3,NA,TRBJ2-5,TGTGCCAGCAGCTTTGGAGGGAGGGGAGAGACCCAGTACTTC,CASSFGGRGETQYF
NA,TRBV27,NA,TRBJ1-2,TGTGCCAGCAGTTTAACCGCCCGACAGCACTATGGCTACACCTTC,CASSLTARQHYGYTF
TRBD2,TRBV9,NA,TRBJ2-3,TGTGCCAGCAGGGGTGGCCCTAGCGGGATCCCAGATACGCAGTATTTT,CASRGGPSGIPDTQYF
NA,TRBV6-5,NA,TRBJ2-7,TGTGCCAGCACCTCTACGGGCTACGAGCAGTACTTC,CASTSTGYEQYF
TRBD2,TRBV7-3,NA,TRBJ2-1,TGTGCCAGCAGCTTAAGCGGAGGGAGGGGAAAGCAGTTCTTC,CASSLSGGRGKQFF
TRBD1,TRBV6-1,NA,TRBJ1-5,TGTGCCAGCAGTCCCCAGGGGGCTCAGCCCCAGCATTTT,CASSPQGAQPQHF
NA,TRBV28,NA,TRBJ2-1,TGTGCCAGCAGTACAACCAGGGAGCAGTTCTTC,CASSTTREQFF
NA,TRBV4-2,NA,TRBJ1-4,TGTGCCAGCAGCCCAACGGGGGTTAATGAAAAACTGTTTTTT,CASSPTGVNEKLFF
NA,TRBV6-5,few,TRBJ2-4,TGTGCCAGCAGTTACCTCCACATTCAGTACTTC,CASSYLHIQYF
NA,TRBV5-1,NA,TRBJ1-2,TGCGCCAGCAGCTTGGGAGGTAACTATGGCTACACCTTC,CASSLGGNYGYTF
NA,TRBV7-9,NA,TRBJ1-3,TGTGCCAGCAGCTTACTAGAGGTCTCTGGAAACACCATATATTTT,CASSLLEVSGNTIYF
NA,TRBV21-1,few,TRBJ2-4,TGTGCCAGCACCCCCGGACTAGCGGGAGGACTAGCCAAAAACATTCAGTACTTC,CASTPGLAGGLAKNIQYF
TRBD2,TRBV7-3,NA,TRBJ2-1,TGTGCCAGCAGCTTCTTAGCGGGAGGTATCAATGAGCAGTTCTTC,CASSFLAGGINEQFF
NA,TRBV7-2,NA,TRBJ2-6,TGTGCCAGCAGCCTAGAATCGGGGGCCAACGTCCTGACTTTC,CASSLESGANVLTF
TRBD1,TRBV18,NA,TRBJ2-5,TGTGCCAGCTCCCGGGACAGTCCCGAGACCCAGTACTTC,CASSRDSPETQYF
TRBD1,TRBV5-8,NA,TRBJ2-7,TGTGCCAGCAGCGCTAGACAGGGGCGCGAGCAGTACTTC,CASSARQGREQYF
NA,TRBV4-2,NA,TRBJ2-3,TGTGCCAGCAGTCCTGGGGGGACCACAGATACGCAGTATTTT,CASSPGGTTDTQYF
NA,TRBV5-4,NA,TRBJ2-1,TGTGCCAGCGGGGGCGCTCCGAGGAATGAGCAGTTCTTC,CASGGAPRNEQFF
NA,TRBV28,NA,TRBJ1-3,TGTGCCAGCAGTTGGCAGGGGAGATACACCATATATTTT,CASSWQGRYTIYF
TRBD1,TRBV29-1,NA,TRBJ1-2,TGCAGTACGACAGGGGACGATGCTAACTATGGCTACACCTTC,CSTTGDDANYGYTF
NA,TRBV6-1,NA,TRBJ1-1,TGTGCCAGCAACAAACAGGAAGCGTACACTGAAGCTTTCTTT,CASNKQEAYTEAFF
NA,TRBV2,NA,TRBJ1-2,TGTGCCAGCCAAGGAGGGGCTTATGGCTACACCTTC,CASQGGAYGYTF
TRBD1,TRBV30,NA,TRBJ1-5,TGTGCCTGGAGTGTACGATTTTCAGGACAGGGCGGGGAGCCCCAGCATTTT,CAWSVRFSGQGGEPQHF
NA,TRBV4-1,NA,TRBJ1-2,TGCGCCAGCAGCCAGAGGAACAGGGCGCATGGCTACACCTTC,CASSQRNRAHGYTF
NA,TRBV14,NA,TRBJ2-3,TGTGCCAGCAGCCAAGACCCTGGGACTAGGGGGCAATCGCAGTATTTT,CASSQDPGTRGQSQYF
TRBD1,TRBV19,NA,TRBJ2-7,TGTGCCAGTAGTACTCGGACAGGGGCCTCCTACGAGCAGTACTTC,CASSTRTGASYEQYF
TRBD2,TRBV11-2,NA,TRBJ2-7,TGTGCCAGCAGCTTCAGCGGGAGCCACGAGCAGTACTTC,CASSFSGSHEQYF
TRBD1,TRBV5-4,few,TRBJ1-1,TGTGCCAGCAGCGCTGGACAGGGGGCGAACACTGAAGCTTTCTTT,CASSAGQGANTEAFF
NA,TRBV5-1,NA,TRBJ2-2,TGCGCCAGCAGCTTGGTGGTTCCGGGACGGGGGGCCTCCGGGGAGCTGTTTTTT,CASSLVVPGRGASGELFF
NA,TRBV7-5,NA,TRBJ1-3,TGTGCCAGAAGCTTATTTTCGACAGGGGGCCTTTTCTCTGGAAACACCATATATTTT,CARSLFSTGGLFSGNTIYF
TRBD1,TRBV6-6,few,TRBJ1-1,TGTGCCAGCAGACTGGACAGGGGCACTGAAGCTTTCTTT,CASRLDRGTEAFF
NA,TRBV5-4,NA,TRBJ2-1,TGTGCCAGCAGCCGGGAAAGCTCCTACAATGAGCAGTTCTTC,CASSRESSYNEQFF
NA,TRBV10-3,NA,TRBJ2-6,TGTGCCATCAGTGATTTAGCAGTTTCTGGGGCCAACGTCCTGACTTTC,CAISDLAVSGANVLTF
NA,TRBV19,NA,TRBJ1-5,TGTGCCAGTAGTATGAGTTGGGGCACCCGGAATCAGCCCCAGCATTTT,CASSMSWGTRNQPQHF
TRBD1,TRBV7-6,NA,TRBJ2-3,TGTGCCAGCAGCGCGGACAGGAACACAGATACGCAGTATTTT,CASSADRNTDTQYF
NA,TRBV10-3,once,TRBJ2-7,TGTGCCATCAGTGAGTCCAGGGATGGATACGAGCAGTACTTC,CAISESRDGYEQYF
TRBD2,TRBV19,NA,TRBJ2-1,TGTGCCAGTAGTATAAGGACTAGCGGGGGGTTTCCCTACAATGAGCAGTTCTTC,CASSIRTSGGFPYNEQFF
NA,TRBV6-5,NA,TRBJ1-3,TGTGCCAGCAGTTACGCTGGACAGATCTCTGGAAACACCATATATTTT,CASSYAGQISGNTIYF
TRBD1,TRBV5-1,NA,TRBJ2-7,TGCGCCAGCAGCCAACAGGGGGCTAGCTACGAGCAGTACTTC,CASSQQGASYEQYF
NA,TRBV5-1,NA,TRBJ1-1,TGCGCCAGCAGCTTGTGGGGCATGAACACTGAAGCTTTCTTT,CASSLWGMNTEAFF
NA,TRBV28,NA,TRBJ2-5,TGTGCCAGCAGCCCCCCACTTGGTCCCCAAGAGACCCAGTACTTC,CASSPPLGPQETQYF
TRBD1,TRBV7-8,NA,TRBJ2-7,TGTGCCAGCAGCCACAGGGGTTTCGCCTACGAGCAGTACTTC,CASSHRGFAYEQYF